The 7 T cell receptor beta chains given below trace back to one sample, sequenced in a study of identical twins. TCRdb reprocessed the 5' RACE reads via MiXCR and lists one record per CDR3 protein. Among a few hundred thousand distinct CDR3 sequences listed, roughly an eighth were seen once. These sequences were also reported in another study, on yellow fever vaccine responses in identical twins.

Sequences were obtained from CD4+ T cells sorted from blood. Source of these receptors: a woman aged 18-30 years in good health.

The sample holds a few counts of this clonotype. The chain combines TRBV30 with TRBJ2-7; 10 bases map to TRBD1. Looked up from germline, CDR1 is GTSNPN and CDR2 is SVGIG (reference sequence). CDR3 size: 14 residues. The V segment lost 2 bases and the J segment 2 bases; nucleotides outside the gene matches: 3. The CDR3 reads CAWSTGTGAYEQYF. The CDR3 DNA reads TGTGCCTGGAGTACCGGGACAGGGGCCTACGAGCAGTACTTC.

In this sample, this clonotype turned up a few times. The V and J genes are TRBV4-1 and TRBJ1-4; TRBD1 matches 8 bases. Germline CDR1 MGHRA, CDR2 YSYEKL. The V and J ends lost 0 bases and 7 bases, in that order; junction bases with no gene match: 4. The CDR3 runs 15 residues. The CDR3 nucleotides are TGCGCCAGCAGCCAAGAGGACAGGGACTTTGAAAAACTGTTTTTT. Its translation is CASSQEDRDFEKLFF.

The chain uses TRBV6-2 or TRBV6-3 and TRBJ2-7; 9 positions match TRBD2. This CDR3 region has 14 residues. Germline CDR1 reads MNHEY; CDR2 reads SVGEGT. V gave up 7 bases and J gave up 7 bases; unmatched junction bases: 11. DNA for the CDR3: TGTGCCAGCACCCACCGGACTAGCGAGACAGAGCAGTACTTC. The encoded protein is CASTHRTSETEQYF.

The chain is built from TRBV6-2 or TRBV6-3 and TRBJ2-1; D remains ambiguous. CDR1 MNHEY and CDR2 SVGEGT come from the germline V gene. The CDR3 is 14 residues long. V lost 0 bases and J 7 bases, leaving 10 bases between the germline ends. The CDR3 loop is CASSYSVLANEQFF. As DNA, the CDR3 is TGTGCCAGCAGTTACTCGGTCCTGGCGAATGAGCAGTTCTTC.

This clonotype has a count of ten or more. The chain uses TRBV5-1 and TRBJ2-5, with TRBD1 identical over 8 bases. Trimming cost V 5 bases and J 4 bases; bases outside gene matches: 7. The CDR3 loop spans 14 amino acids. The germline gives CDR1 SGHRS, CDR2 YFSETQ. The CDR3 DNA is TGCGCCAGCAGATTCGATACAGGGGGAGAGACCCAGTACTTC. Translation: CASRFDTGGETQYF.

This clonotype was observed a few times. The gene calls are TRBV25-1 and TRBJ2-7; the match to TRBD1 covers 10 bases. CDR3 size: 15 residues. V gave up 2 bases and J gave up 4 bases; unmatched junction bases: 5. Looked up from germline, CDR1 is MGHDK and CDR2 is SYGVNS. CDR3 sequence reads: CASSEGTGVRYEQYF. The CDR3 DNA reads TGTGCCAGCAGTGAAGGGACAGGGGTCCGGTACGAGCAGTACTTC.

This clonotype was seen more than once but under ten times. This chain uses TRBV10-3 with TRBJ2-3; D unresolved. This CDR3 contains 14 residues. V was pared by 7 bases and J by 1 base, with 12 bases between. Per germline, CDR1 ENHRY and CDR2 SYGVKD. The CDR3 region is CAIKIKDRTDTQYF. For the CDR3, the DNA is TGTGCCATCAAGATAAAGGACCGCACAGATACGCAGTATTTT.